Listed below are T cell receptor beta chains from one sample, sequenced in a study of T-cell memory formation after mild COVID-19. TCRdb re-derived calls from the 5' RACE reads in MiXCR, one entry per CDR3 protein. In the table there are some 310,000 distinct CDR3 sequences, roughly 19% of which are singletons. Sequenced input: PBMCs or a T cell subset sorted from them (not recorded which). The receptors here all came from a man aged 18-30 years who had mild COVID-19 (a few samples of this study predate the infection). Cell type and time point are not known. The CDR3 runs from the conserved cysteine through the conserved F or W. D genes are given only for firm matches. Rows may omit the clone size; those that give it use once, few, many or a size class.

j_call	clone_size	d_call	v_call	cdr3_aa	cdr3_nt
TRBJ2-5	.	TRBD2	TRBV7-6	CATGFSGETQYF	TGTGCCACCGGGTTTAGCGGGGAGACCCAGTACTTC
TRBJ2-1	.	TRBD2	TRBV19	CASRPTSGGAYNEQFF	TGTGCCAGTAGGCCTACTAGCGGGGGGGCTTACAATGAGCAGTTCTTC
TRBJ2-2	few	TRBD2	TRBV27	CASRGGVDTGELFF	TGTGCCAGCAGGGGAGGGGTTGACACCGGGGAGCTGTTTTTT
TRBJ2-3	few	.	TRBV6-5	CATSQVGATTDTQYF	TGTGCCACTTCACAGGTCGGGGCTACCACAGATACGCAGTATTTT
TRBJ1-1	.	.	TRBV6-5	CASSTREGVRAEAFF	TGTGCCAGCAGCACCAGGGAAGGGGTCAGGGCTGAAGCTTTCTTT
TRBJ2-5	.	.	TRBV5-1	CASSLEPGFGETQYF	TGCGCCAGCAGCTTGGAACCGGGGTTCGGAGAGACCCAGTACTTC
TRBJ2-1	few	.	TRBV7-2	CASSFMLQHEQFF	TGTGCCAGCAGCTTTATGCTCCAGCATGAGCAGTTCTTC
TRBJ2-2	many	TRBD1	TRBV7-9	CASSPFRDRGTGELFF	TGTGCCAGCAGCCCCTTCCGGGACAGGGGGACCGGGGAGCTGTTTTTT
TRBJ1-3	few	.	TRBV19	CASTERSGNTIYF	TGTGCCAGTACCGAAAGATCTGGAAACACCATATATTTT
TRBJ2-1	.	.	TRBV2	CASSGQAYNEQFF	TGTGCCAGCAGTGGACAGGCCTACAATGAGCAGTTCTTC
TRBJ2-5	many	TRBD2	TRBV20-1	CSARPSGKETQYF	TGCAGTGCTAGACCTAGCGGGAAAGAGACCCAGTACTTC
TRBJ2-5	many	.	TRBV27	CASSGLFQETQYF	TGTGCCAGCAGCGGCCTGTTCCAAGAGACCCAGTACTTC
TRBJ2-1	.	.	TRBV7-2	CASSLSSGLHEQFF	TGTGCCAGCAGCTTGTCTAGTGGTCTCCATGAGCAGTTCTTC
TRBJ2-3	few	.	TRBV30	CAGLRGATDTQYF	TGTGCCGGCCTGAGGGGGGCGACAGATACGCAGTATTTT
TRBJ2-3	.	.	TRBV7-3	CASSLRESTDTQYF	TGTGCCAGCAGCTTGAGGGAGAGCACAGATACGCAGTATTTT
TRBJ2-1	.	.	TRBV7-9	CASMKQVREQFF	TGTGCCAGCATGAAGCAGGTGAGGGAGCAGTTCTTC
TRBJ1-1	few	TRBD1	TRBV28	CAATGFAEAFF	TGTGCCGCGACAGGGTTTGCTGAAGCTTTCTTT
TRBJ1-1	.	.	TRBV12-3/TRBV12-4	CASSGRGGTNTEAFF	TGTGCCAGCAGTGGGAGGGGGGGCACGAACACTGAAGCTTTCTTT
TRBJ1-1	few	.	TRBV6-5	CASRIMGGTEAFF	TGTGCCAGCAGAATTATGGGGGGGACTGAAGCTTTCTTT
TRBJ1-6	few	.	TRBV6-6	CASGRPPGSPLHF	TGTGCCAGCGGTCGGCCCCCGGGTTCACCCCTCCACTTT
TRBJ2-5	few	.	TRBV6-1	CASTPVMGETQYF	TGTGCCAGCACCCCAGTCATGGGGGAGACCCAGTACTTC
TRBJ2-3	few	.	TRBV5-1	CASRLGPGDTQYF	TGCGCCAGCAGACTGGGGCCCGGGGATACGCAGTATTTT
TRBJ2-3	.	TRBD1	TRBV24-1	CATNPQGEDTQYF	TGTGCCACCAATCCTCAGGGGGAAGATACGCAGTATTTT
TRBJ2-5	.	TRBD1	TRBV6-1	CASIDRGGSETQYF	TGTGCCAGCATAGACAGGGGGGGTTCAGAGACCCAGTACTTC
TRBJ1-5	.	.	TRBV4-1	CASSQDSGRDPNQPQHF	TGCGCCAGCAGCCAAGATTCGGGCAGGGACCCCAATCAGCCCCAGCATTTT
TRBJ1-1	few	.	TRBV7-8	CASSLGVVNTEAFF	TGTGCCAGCAGCTTAGGAGTAGTGAACACTGAAGCTTTCTTT
TRBJ2-2	few	TRBD1	TRBV7-9	CASSSSDRAHTGELFF	TGTGCCAGCAGCTCCTCGGACAGGGCCCACACCGGGGAGCTGTTTTTT
TRBJ1-6	.	.	TRBV7-2	CASSYTGNSPLHF	TGTGCCAGCAGCTATACAGGGAATTCACCCCTCCACTTT
TRBJ2-1	few	.	TRBV7-9	CASSLDMGRNNEQFF	TGTGCCAGCAGCTTAGATATGGGGAGAAACAATGAGCAGTTCTTC
TRBJ2-3	.	.	TRBV2	CASRPVVTGSTDTQYF	TGTGCCAGCAGACCGGTCGTGACCGGTAGCACAGATACGCAGTATTTT
TRBJ2-6	.	.	TRBV6-5	CASSYWRAVASGANVLTF	TGTGCCAGCAGTTACTGGCGAGCGGTGGCTTCTGGGGCCAACGTCCTGACTTTC
TRBJ2-5	few	.	TRBV5-1	CASSVQGRGVETQYF	TGCGCCAGCAGCGTGCAGGGGAGGGGAGTTGAGACCCAGTACTTC
TRBJ1-1	.	TRBD1	TRBV12-3/TRBV12-4	CASSFAGGVNTEAFF	TGTGCCAGCAGTTTCGCAGGGGGGGTGAACACTGAAGCTTTCTTT
TRBJ1-2	.	.	TRBV5-1	CASSSRGQGNYGYTF	TGCGCCAGCAGCTCCCGGGGGCAGGGGAACTATGGCTACACCTTC
TRBJ1-2	few	.	TRBV2	CASILTVGYTF	TGTGCCAGCATCTTGACAGTAGGCTACACCTTC